These T cell receptor beta chains were read from a single sample in a study of OX40 agonist ivuxolimab in advanced cancers. Method: immunoSEQ multiplex PCR; TCRdb's copy keeps in-frame clones and lacks some. The sample records around 84,000 clones, 80% to 95% being singletons. Sequencing used CD4+ or CD8+ T cells sorted from blood, obtained in a trial of the OX40 agonist ivuxolimab. These receptors were collected from an adult with an advanced solid tumor such as melanoma, head and neck, liver or kidney cancer. Each CDR3 is given with its conserved first and last residue. D genes are given only for firm matches. Clone size is not always given. Where it is, it says once, few, many or a class for expanded clones.

V	D	J	size	CDR3	DNA
TRBV9	NA	TRBJ2-2	NA	CASSVVSSGELFF	TGTGCCAGCAGCGTAGTAAGTTCCGGGGAGCTGTTTTTT
TRBV6-5	NA	TRBJ1-5	NA	CASSYENARNQPQHF	TGTGCCAGCAGTTATGAGAACGCACGCAATCAGCCCCAGCATTTT
TRBV6-1	NA	TRBJ1-1	NA	CASSEQGGTEAFF	TGTGCCAGCAGTGAACAGGGCGGTACTGAAGCTTTCTTT
TRBV28	NA	TRBJ1-2	NA	CASSSSRRGYTF	TGTGCCAGCAGTTCTTCTCGAAGAGGCTACACCTTC
TRBV7-7	TRBD2	TRBJ2-7	NA	CASSPGLAGPYEQYF	TGTGCTAGCAGCCCCGGACTAGCGGGACCTTACGAGCAGTACTTC
TRBV6-6	NA	TRBJ1-2	few	CASSFLGSYLGYTF	TGTGCCAGCAGTTTTCTCGGCAGCTATCTTGGCTACACCTTC
TRBV12-5	TRBD1	TRBJ2-1	NA	CASGHWTGAGHEQFF	TGTGCTAGTGGCCACTGGACAGGGGCTGGCCATGAGCAGTTCTTC
TRBV11-3	TRBD2	TRBJ2-1	NA	CASSLERVLAGEKGNEQFF	TGTGCCAGCAGCCTAGAGAGGGTACTAGCGGGAGAGAAAGGTAATGAGCAGTTCTTC
TRBV4-3	TRBD2	TRBJ2-3	NA	CASSHEAGEADTQYF	TGCGCCAGCAGCCACGAAGCGGGGGAGGCAGATACGCAGTATTTT
TRBV5-4	NA	TRBJ2-1	NA	CASSLDRAYNEQFF	TGTGCCAGCAGCCTGGACAGAGCTTACAATGAGCAGTTCTTC
TRBV5-1	TRBD1	TRBJ1-1	NA	CASSRDRATGTEAFF	TGCGCCAGCTCGAGGGACAGGGCAACGGGGACTGAAGCTTTCTTT
TRBV28	TRBD2	TRBJ2-1	NA	CASSAGGQYTYNEQFF	TGTGCCAGCAGTGCGGGGGGGCAGTACACCTACAATGAGCAGTTCTTC
TRBV7-2	NA	TRBJ2-2	few	CASSLAGVPTGELFF	TGTGCCAGCAGCTTAGCGGGGGTTCCCACCGGGGAGCTGTTTTTT
TRBV6-5	TRBD1	TRBJ1-1	NA	CASSLTGDRTEAFF	TGTGCCAGCAGTTTGACAGGGGATCGTACTGAAGCTTTCTTT
TRBV7-6	NA	TRBJ2-1	NA	CASSPNRMTSRTYNEQFF	TGTGCCAGCAGCCCGAATCGGATGACGTCCCGAACCTACAATGAGCAGTTCTTC
TRBV5-1	NA	TRBJ1-1	NA	CASSLGGLGVNTEAFF	TGCGCCAGCAGCTTGGGGGGGTTAGGCGTGAACACTGAAGCTTTCTTT
TRBV28	TRBD1	TRBJ1-5	NA	CASSLDRGQPQHF	TGTGCCAGCAGCCTAGACAGGGGTCAGCCCCAGCATTTT
TRBV2	TRBD1	TRBJ2-2	NA	CASRGQGAPGELFF	TGTGCCAGCAGGGGACAGGGGGCCCCCGGGGAGCTGTTTTTT
TRBV28	TRBD2	TRBJ2-7	NA	CASGLAGGPYEQYF	TGTGCCAGCGGATTAGCGGGAGGGCCATACGAGCAGTACTTC
TRBV18	TRBD2	TRBJ2-7	NA	CASSTGLAGVTEQYF	TGTGCCAGCTCAACGGGACTAGCGGGAGTTACCGAGCAGTACTTC
TRBV30	NA	TRBJ1-1	few	CAWAYMNTEAFF	TGTGCCTGGGCTTACATGAACACTGAAGCTTTCTTT
TRBV6-1	TRBD1	TRBJ2-3	NA	CASLRGLSTDTQYF	TGTGCCAGCCTCAGGGGGCTTAGCACAGATACGCAGTATTTT
TRBV5-1	NA	TRBJ1-3	NA	CASSLTGTGNTIYF	TGCGCCAGCAGCTTGACAGGGACTGGAAACACCATATATTTT
TRBV10-3	TRBD2	TRBJ2-1	once	CAISEIAGDSVNEQFF	TGTGCCATCAGTGAAATAGCGGGAGATTCTGTTAATGAGCAGTTCTTC
TRBV27	TRBD1	TRBJ1-1	NA	CASRSTGESTEAFF	TGTGCCAGCCGCTCGACAGGGGAGAGCACTGAAGCTTTCTTT
TRBV4-2	NA	TRBJ2-4	NA	CASSQGDLKNIQYF	TGTGCCAGCAGCCAGGGAGACCTCAAAAACATTCAGTACTTC
TRBV14	TRBD2	TRBJ2-1	once	CASSQDRAGGLAGEGNEQFF	TGTGCCAGCAGCCAAGACAGGGCTGGTGGACTAGCGGGAGAGGGGAATGAGCAGTTCTTC
TRBV11-3	NA	TRBJ1-1	NA	CASSLMGVAFF	TGTGCCAGCAGCTTAATGGGGGTAGCTTTCTTT
TRBV5-1	TRBD2	TRBJ2-1	NA	CASSFGTSGHNEQFF	TGCGCCAGCAGCTTTGGGACTAGCGGCCACAATGAGCAGTTCTTC
TRBV11-2	NA	TRBJ2-7	NA	CASTHNPGVGEQYF	TGTGCCAGCACCCACAACCCCGGGGTGGGCGAGCAGTACTTC
TRBV6-5	TRBD2	TRBJ2-7	NA	CASSLGTSASYEQYF	TGTGCCAGCAGCCTCGGGACTAGCGCGTCCTACGAGCAGTACTTC
TRBV10-2	TRBD2	TRBJ2-3	NA	CASRTSGLPVTQYF	TGCGCCAGCAGGACTAGCGGGTTACCAGTTACGCAGTATTTT
TRBV2	NA	TRBJ1-2	NA	CASRGLLPTNGYTF	TGTGCCAGCAGAGGCTTGCTCCCTACGAATGGCTACACCTTC
TRBV9	TRBD2	TRBJ2-4	once	CASSPRVLAGDPFQYF	TGTGCCAGCAGCCCAAGGGTACTAGCGGGGGACCCCTTTCAGTACTTC
TRBV20-1	NA	TRBJ2-5	NA	CSARGQETQYF	TGCAGTGCTAGAGGGCAAGAGACCCAGTACTTC
TRBV19	TRBD1	TRBJ1-2	NA	CASRAQGQGPTNYGYTF	TGTGCCAGTCGCGCGCAGGGACAGGGACCCACTAACTATGGCTACACCTTC
TRBV30	NA	TRBJ1-2	NA	CAWSGNRDNYGYTF	TGTGCCTGGAGTGGAAACAGGGATAACTATGGCTACACCTTC
TRBV18	NA	TRBJ2-7	NA	CASSPRTDYEQYF	TGTGCCAGCTCACCAAGGACAGACTACGAGCAGTACTTC
TRBV15	NA	TRBJ2-5	few	CATSRAGAGETQYF	TGTGCCACCAGCAGAGCAGGGGCCGGAGAGACCCAGTACTTC
TRBV18	TRBD1	TRBJ2-5	NA	CASSPGQGVETQYF	TGTGCCAGCTCACCTGGACAGGGGGTAGAGACCCAGTACTTC
TRBV5-4	TRBD1	TRBJ1-2	NA	CASSPRTGDYGYTF	TGTGCCAGCAGCCCGAGGACAGGGGACTATGGCTACACCTTC